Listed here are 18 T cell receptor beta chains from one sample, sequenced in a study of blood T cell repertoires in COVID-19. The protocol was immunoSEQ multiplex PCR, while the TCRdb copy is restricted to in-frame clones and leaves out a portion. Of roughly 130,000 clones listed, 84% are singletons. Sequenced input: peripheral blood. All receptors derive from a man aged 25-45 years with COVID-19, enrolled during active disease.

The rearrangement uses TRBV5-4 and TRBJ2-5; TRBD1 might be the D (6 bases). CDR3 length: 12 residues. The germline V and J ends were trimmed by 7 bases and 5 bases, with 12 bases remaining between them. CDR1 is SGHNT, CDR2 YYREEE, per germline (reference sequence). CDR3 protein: CASGGMGETQYF. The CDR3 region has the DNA TGTGCCAGCGGGGGCATGGGGGAGACCCAGTACTTC.

Written as DNA, the CDR3 is TGTGCCAGCTCACCACTTTCGAAGCCAGGGGCCCAAGAGACCCAGTACTTC. Its translation: CASSPLSKPGAQETQYF. The rearrangement joins TRBV18 to TRBJ2-5; D is possibly TRBD1 (6 bases). The CDR3 runs 17 residues. Germline lookup yields CDR1 KGHSH and CDR2 LQKENI. Trimming cost V 1 base and J 1 base, with 16 bases left between them.

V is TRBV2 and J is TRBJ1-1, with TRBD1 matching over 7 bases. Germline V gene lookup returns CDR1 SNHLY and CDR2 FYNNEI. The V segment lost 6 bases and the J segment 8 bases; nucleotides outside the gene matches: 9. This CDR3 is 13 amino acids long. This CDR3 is CASRQGQPTEAFF. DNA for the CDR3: TGTGCCAGCAGGCAGGGACAGCCAACAGAAGCTTTCTTT.

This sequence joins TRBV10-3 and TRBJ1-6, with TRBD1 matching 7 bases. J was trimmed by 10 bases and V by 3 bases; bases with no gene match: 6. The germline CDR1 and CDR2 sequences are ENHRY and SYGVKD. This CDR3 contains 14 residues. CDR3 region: CAISEGGRRSPLHF. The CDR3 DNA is TGTGCCATCAGTGAAGGGGGCCGGCGGTCACCCCTCCACTTT.

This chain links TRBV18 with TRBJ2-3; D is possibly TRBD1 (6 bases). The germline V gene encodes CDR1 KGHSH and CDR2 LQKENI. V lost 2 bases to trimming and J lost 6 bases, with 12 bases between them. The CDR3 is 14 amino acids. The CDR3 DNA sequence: TGTGCCAGCTCACCAGCAGGGGTCATGGATACGCAGTATTTT. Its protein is CASSPAGVMDTQYF.

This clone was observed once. Here the CDR3 DNA reads TGTGCCAGCTCACCACCAACTAGCGGGAGGGCCTACGAGCAGTACTTC. Its translation: CASSPPTSGRAYEQYF. This sequence joins TRBV18 and TRBJ2-7; 13 bases agree with TRBD2. CDR1 is KGHSH and CDR2 is LQKENI in the germline V gene. With 0 bases clipped from V and 2 bases from J, the junction kept 1 base outside the gene matches. This CDR3 contains 16 residues.

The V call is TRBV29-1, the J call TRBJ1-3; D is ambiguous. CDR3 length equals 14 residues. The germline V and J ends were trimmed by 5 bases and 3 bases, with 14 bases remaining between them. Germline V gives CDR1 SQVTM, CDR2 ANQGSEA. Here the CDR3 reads CSVREEVSGNTIYF. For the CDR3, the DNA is TGCAGCGTTCGGGAGGAAGTAAGTGGAAACACCATATATTTT. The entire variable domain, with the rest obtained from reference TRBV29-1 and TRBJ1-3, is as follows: SAVISQKPSRDICQRGTSLTIQCQVDSQVTMMFWYRQQPGQSLTLIATANQGSEATYESGFVIDKFPISRPNLTFSTLTVSNMSPEDSSIYLCSVREEVSGNTIYFGEGSWLTVV.

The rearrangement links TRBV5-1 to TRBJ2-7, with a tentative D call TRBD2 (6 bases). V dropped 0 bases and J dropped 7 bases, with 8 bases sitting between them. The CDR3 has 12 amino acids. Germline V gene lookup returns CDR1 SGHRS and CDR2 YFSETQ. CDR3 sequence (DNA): TGCGCCAGCAGCTTGGTGGGGAGGGAGCAGTACTTC. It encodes CASSLVGREQYF.

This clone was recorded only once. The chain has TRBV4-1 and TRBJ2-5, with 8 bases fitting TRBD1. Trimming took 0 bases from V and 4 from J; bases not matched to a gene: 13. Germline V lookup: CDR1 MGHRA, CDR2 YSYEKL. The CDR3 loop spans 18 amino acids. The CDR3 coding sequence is TGCGCCAGCAGCCAAGATATGAGGGGCAGGGGGCGCGGAGAGACCCAGTACTTC. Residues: CASSQDMRGRGRGETQYF.

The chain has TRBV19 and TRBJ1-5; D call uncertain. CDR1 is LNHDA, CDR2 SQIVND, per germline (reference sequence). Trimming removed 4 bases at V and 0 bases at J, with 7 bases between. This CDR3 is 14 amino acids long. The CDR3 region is CASSTRNSNQPQHF. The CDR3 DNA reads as TGTGCCAGTAGTACCCGTAATAGCAATCAGCCCCAGCATTTT.

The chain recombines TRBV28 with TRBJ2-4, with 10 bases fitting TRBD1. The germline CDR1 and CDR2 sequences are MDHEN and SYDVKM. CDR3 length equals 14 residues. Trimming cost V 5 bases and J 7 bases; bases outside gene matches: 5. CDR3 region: CASSPDRGLNIQYF. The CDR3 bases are TGTGCCAGCAGTCCAGACAGGGGGCTTAACATTCAGTACTTC.

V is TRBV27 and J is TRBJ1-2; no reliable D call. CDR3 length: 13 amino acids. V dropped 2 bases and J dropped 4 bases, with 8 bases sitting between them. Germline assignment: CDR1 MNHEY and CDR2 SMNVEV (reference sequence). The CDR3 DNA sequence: TGTGCCAGCAGTTTACAGGCCTCCTATGGCTACACCTTC. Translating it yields CASSLQASYGYTF.

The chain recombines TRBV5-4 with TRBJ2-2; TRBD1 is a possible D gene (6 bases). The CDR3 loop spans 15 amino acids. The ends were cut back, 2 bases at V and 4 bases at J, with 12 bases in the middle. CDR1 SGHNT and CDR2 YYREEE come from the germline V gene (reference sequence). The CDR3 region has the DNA TGTGCCAGCAGCTTACAGGGTCTGGGCACCGGGGAGCTGTTTTTT. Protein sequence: CASSLQGLGTGELFF.

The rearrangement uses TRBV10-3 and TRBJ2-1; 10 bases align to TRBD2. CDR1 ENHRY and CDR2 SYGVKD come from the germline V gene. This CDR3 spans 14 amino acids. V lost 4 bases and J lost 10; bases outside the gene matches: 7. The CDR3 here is CAISAGLAGVEQFF. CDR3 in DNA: TGTGCCATCAGTGCGGGGCTAGCGGGAGTCGAGCAGTTCTTC.

The CDR3 region has the DNA TGTGCCAGCAGCCAGGAGGGAGGGACGGATTCTACGGGGCAGTACTTC. Translated, it gives CASSQEGGTDSTGQYF. The chain links TRBV3-1 (or the pseudogene TRBV3-2) to TRBJ2-7; 7 positions agree with TRBD2. The CDR3 runs 16 residues. V shed 3 bases and J 9 bases; nucleotides not matched to a gene: 17. The V gene's germline CDR1 is LGHDT and CDR2 YNNKEL (reference sequence).

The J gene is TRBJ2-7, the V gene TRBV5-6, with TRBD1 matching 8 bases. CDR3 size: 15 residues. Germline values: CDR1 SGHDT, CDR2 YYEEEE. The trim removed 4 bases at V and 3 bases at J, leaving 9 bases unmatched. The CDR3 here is CASSQQGVSLYEQYF. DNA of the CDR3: TGTGCCAGCAGCCAACAGGGGGTTAGCCTCTACGAGCAGTACTTC. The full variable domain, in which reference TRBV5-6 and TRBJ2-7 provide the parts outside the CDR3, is DAGVTQSPTHLIKTRGQQVTLRCSPKSGHDTVSWYQQALGQGPQFIFQYYEEEERQRGNFPDRFSGHQFPNYSSELNVNALLLGDSALYLCASSQQGVSLYEQYFGPGTRLTVT.

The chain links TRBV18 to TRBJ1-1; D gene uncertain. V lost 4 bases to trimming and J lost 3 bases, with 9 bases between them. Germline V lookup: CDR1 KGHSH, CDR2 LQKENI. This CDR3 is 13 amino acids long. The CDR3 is CASSQAEDTEAFF. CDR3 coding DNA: TGTGCCAGCTCACAAGCCGAGGACACTGAAGCTTTCTTT. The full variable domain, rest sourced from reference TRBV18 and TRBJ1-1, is NAGVMQNPRHLVRRRGQEARLRCSPMKGHSHVYWYRQLPEEGLKFMVYLQKENIIDESGMPKERFSAEFPKEGPSILRIQQVVRGDSAAYFCASSQAEDTEAFFGQGTRLTVV.

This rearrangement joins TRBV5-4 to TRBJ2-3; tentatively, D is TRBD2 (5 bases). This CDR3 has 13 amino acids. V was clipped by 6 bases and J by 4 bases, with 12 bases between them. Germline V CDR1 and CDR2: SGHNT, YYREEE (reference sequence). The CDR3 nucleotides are TGTGCCAGCACATCTAGCTCGGCAGATACGCAGTATTTT. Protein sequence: CASTSSSADTQYF.